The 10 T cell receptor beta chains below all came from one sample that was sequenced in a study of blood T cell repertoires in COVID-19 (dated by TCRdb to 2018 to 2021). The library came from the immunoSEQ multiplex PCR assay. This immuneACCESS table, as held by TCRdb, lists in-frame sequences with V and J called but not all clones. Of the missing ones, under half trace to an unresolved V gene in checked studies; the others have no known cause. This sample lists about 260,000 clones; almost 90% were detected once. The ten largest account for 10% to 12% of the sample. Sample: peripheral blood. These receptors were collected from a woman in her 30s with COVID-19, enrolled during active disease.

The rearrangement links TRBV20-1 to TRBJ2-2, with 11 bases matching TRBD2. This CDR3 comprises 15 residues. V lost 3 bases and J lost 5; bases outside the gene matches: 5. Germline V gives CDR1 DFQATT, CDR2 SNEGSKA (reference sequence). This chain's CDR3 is CSASNSGRGTGELFF. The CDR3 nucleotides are TGCAGTGCTAGTAATAGCGGGAGGGGAACCGGGGAGCTGTTTTTT.

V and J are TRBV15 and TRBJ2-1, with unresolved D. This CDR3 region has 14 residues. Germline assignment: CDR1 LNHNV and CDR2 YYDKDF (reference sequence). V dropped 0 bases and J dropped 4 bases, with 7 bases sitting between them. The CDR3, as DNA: TGTGCCACCAGCAGAGATCAGGATTACAATGAGCAGTTCTTC. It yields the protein CATSRDQDYNEQFF.

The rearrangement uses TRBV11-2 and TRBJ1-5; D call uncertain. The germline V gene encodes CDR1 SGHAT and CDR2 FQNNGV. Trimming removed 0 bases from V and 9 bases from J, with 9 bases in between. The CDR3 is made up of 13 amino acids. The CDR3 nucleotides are TGTGCCAGCAGCTTAGATCTTTCGAGGCCCCAGCATTTT. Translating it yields CASSLDLSRPQHF.

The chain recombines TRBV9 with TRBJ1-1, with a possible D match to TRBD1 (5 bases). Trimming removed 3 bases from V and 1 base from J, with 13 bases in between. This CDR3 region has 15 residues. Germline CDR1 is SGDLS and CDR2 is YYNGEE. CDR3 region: CASSGPGRGNTEAFF. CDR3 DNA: TGTGCCAGCAGCGGGCCAGGGAGGGGGAACACTGAAGCTTTCTTT.

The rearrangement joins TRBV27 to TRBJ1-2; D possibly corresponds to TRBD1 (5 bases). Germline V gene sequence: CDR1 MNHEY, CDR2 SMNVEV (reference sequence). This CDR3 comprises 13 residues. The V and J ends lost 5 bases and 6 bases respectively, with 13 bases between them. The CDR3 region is CASSAYQGDGYTF. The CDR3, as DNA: TGTGCCAGCAGTGCCTACCAGGGTGATGGCTACACCTTC.

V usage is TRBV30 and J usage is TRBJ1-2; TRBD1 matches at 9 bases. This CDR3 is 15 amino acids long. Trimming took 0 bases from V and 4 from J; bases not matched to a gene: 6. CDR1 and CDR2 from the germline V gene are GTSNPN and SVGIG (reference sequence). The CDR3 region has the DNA TGTGCCTGGAGTGTAATACAGGGGGCCAGCTATGGCTACACCTTC. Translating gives CAWSVIQGASYGYTF.

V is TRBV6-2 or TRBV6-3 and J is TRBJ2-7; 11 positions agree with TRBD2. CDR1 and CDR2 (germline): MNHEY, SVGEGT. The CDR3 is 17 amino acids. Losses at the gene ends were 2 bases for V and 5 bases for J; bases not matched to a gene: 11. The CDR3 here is CASSYGASGRLFDEQYF. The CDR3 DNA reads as TGTGCCAGCAGTTACGGGGCTAGCGGGAGGTTGTTCGACGAGCAGTACTTC.

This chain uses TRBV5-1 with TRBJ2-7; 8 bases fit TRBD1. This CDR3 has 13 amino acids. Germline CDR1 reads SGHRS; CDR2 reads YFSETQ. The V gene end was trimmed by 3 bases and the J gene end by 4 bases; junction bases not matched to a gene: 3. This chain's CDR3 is CASSWDRQYEQYF. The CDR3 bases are TGCGCCAGCAGCTGGGACAGGCAGTACGAGCAGTACTTC.

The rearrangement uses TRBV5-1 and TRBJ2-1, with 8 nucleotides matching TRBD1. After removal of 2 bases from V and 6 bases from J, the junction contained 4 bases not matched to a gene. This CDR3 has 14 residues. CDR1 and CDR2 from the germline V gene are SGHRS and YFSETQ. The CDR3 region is CASSFPGTGNEQFF. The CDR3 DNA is TGCGCCAGCAGCTTTCCCGGGACAGGCAATGAGCAGTTCTTC.

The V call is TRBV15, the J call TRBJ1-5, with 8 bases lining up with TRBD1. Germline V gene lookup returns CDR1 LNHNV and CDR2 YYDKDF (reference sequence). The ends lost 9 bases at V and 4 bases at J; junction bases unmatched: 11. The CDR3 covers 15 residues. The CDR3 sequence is CATSRTGTFNQPQHF. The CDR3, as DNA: TGTGCCACTTCCCGGACAGGGACCTTTAATCAGCCCCAGCATTTT.